This TCR beta chain was identified during a study of blood T cell repertoires in COVID-19. Study-wide context: Sources were T cells, B-cell-depleted T cells, or PBMCs; the material itself was cDNA or gDNA.

The CDR3 runs 15 residues. Trimming took off 8 bases at V and 0 bases at J, with 16 bases between the two ends. Germline V gene sequence: CDR1 KGHSH, CDR2 LQKENI. Participants, roughly 18 to 89 years old, spanned approximately 26 US areas. Generated by immunoSEQ multiplex PCR, the TCRdb table keeps only in-frame clones and is missing some. The sample includes around 280,000 clones, almost 90% seen only once; the top ten take 1.7%. This TCR derives from a woman between 18 and 29 years old with acute COVID-19. Material for sequencing was PBMCs or T cells enriched from blood (not recorded which). The chain uses TRBV18 and TRBJ1-1; D perhaps matches TRBD1 (6 bases). The CDR3 nucleotides are TGTGCCAGCGCTAGGGGGTGGGATTTGAACACTGAAGCTTTCTTT. This gives the protein CASARGWDLNTEAFF.